This TCR beta chain originates from a study of graft-versus-host responses after intestinal transplantation (dated by TCRdb to the early 2020s). Regarding the complete study: The transplants that recipients got were multivisceral, liver-intestinal, or isolated intestinal. All recipients received anti-thymocyte globulin induction followed by maintenance tacrolimus and steroids for two to four years. After intestinal transplantation, graft-versus-host and host-versus-graft alloreactive T cell clones were followed in the graft, circulation and bone marrow using bulk TCR-beta CDR3 sequencing. To identify alloreactive clones, pre-transplant mixed lymphocyte reaction products were sequenced and then compared with unstimulated pre-transplant donor and recipient T cells. The cohort enrolled some 25 intestinal transplant recipients including one retransplant, and a few patients lacking pretransplant specimens were excluded. A peak of at least 4% donor T cells among recipient peripheral blood mononuclear cells was the definition used for donor T cell macrochimerism. Rather than being sequenced by the commercial service, samples from a few later patients were sequenced in-house on an Illumina MiSeq and processed with MiXCR.

In regard to this clone: Its antigen is still unknown. Within one base of it there is no much larger clone, and no base qualities were kept.

General findings and caveats noted by the study authors: Conclusions were limited by the relatively low number and heterogeneity of intestinal transplant patients. GvH clones turned up in recipient bone marrow, with some appearing earlier in ileal mucosa or blood, a pattern consistent with an intestinal mucosal origin. Early after transplant, peak levels of circulating GvH clones were associated with declines in HvG clones. In the allografts of patients with donor T cell macrochimerism, GvH to HvG T cell clonal ratios were high.

According to the study, the label for this sample's time point signals: cells obtained before transplantation from donor or recipient. CD3+CD4+ and CD3+CD8+ populations were FACS-sorted from unstimulated pre-transplant donor and recipient cells taken from spleen or lymph nodes. Library construction relied on the immunoSEQ multiplex PCR assay. For most patients, genomic DNA was isolated using the Qiagen DNeasy Blood and Tissue Kit and was shipped frozen to Adaptive Biotechnologies for TCR sequencing. Adaptive Biotechnologies carried out high-throughput TCR-beta CDR3 sequencing of genomic DNA for most patients. The authors processed their data as follows. Adaptive's ImmunoSEQ software was the source of the TCR sequencing data for 15 to 20 patients, while a few other patients were processed with MiXCR and VDJtools. To correct CD4 versus CD8 sorting errors, any sequence found in both subsets at a frequency ratio below 5:1 was removed. CDR3 nucleotide sequences shared between donor and recipient were removed because the origin of such sequences could not be assigned. At least 2-fold expansion over unstimulated cells and a minimum CFSE-low frequency of 0.002% (template counts) or 0.001% (read counts) were required for clones to be classified as alloreactive. Clones were considered mappable if detected in sequenced pre-transplant spleen, lymph node, or MLR CFSE-low populations of the donor or recipient. The cumulative frequency of alloreactive clones was calculated as a percentage of all sequences, weighted by copy number. As stored in TCRdb, this immuneACCESS dataset retains in-frame rearrangements with V and J assigned. A fraction of the clones does not appear; measured against another copy, unresolved V genes explain less than half of the discrepancy, and the remainder lacks a known reason. The V and J calls and clone size come from that table; D and trimming were worked out from the DNA. Here the sample has 90,000 to 150,000 clones; approximately 96% occur a single time. The biggest ten clones account for around 3% of the sample.

Measured from the cysteine to the phenylalanine, the CDR3 is 13 residues long. Here the CDR3 DNA is all that survives: 39 bases in frame from base 1. The CDR1 and CDR2 encoded by the germline V gene are SGHDT and YYEEEE. At the junction V is shortened by 4 bases and J by 4 bases; bases outside the gene matches: 3. This chain joins TRBV5-6 to TRBJ2-7; TRBD1 matches 9 bases in the middle. The sequencing here drew on unstimulated CD8+ T cells sorted from spleen or lymph node cells, taken before intestinal transplant. The receptor was isolated from a human donor who received an intestinal transplant. The sequence in DNA is TGTGCCAGCAGCACCGGGACAGGGTACGAGCAGTACTTC. The resulting protein is CASSTGTGYEQYF.